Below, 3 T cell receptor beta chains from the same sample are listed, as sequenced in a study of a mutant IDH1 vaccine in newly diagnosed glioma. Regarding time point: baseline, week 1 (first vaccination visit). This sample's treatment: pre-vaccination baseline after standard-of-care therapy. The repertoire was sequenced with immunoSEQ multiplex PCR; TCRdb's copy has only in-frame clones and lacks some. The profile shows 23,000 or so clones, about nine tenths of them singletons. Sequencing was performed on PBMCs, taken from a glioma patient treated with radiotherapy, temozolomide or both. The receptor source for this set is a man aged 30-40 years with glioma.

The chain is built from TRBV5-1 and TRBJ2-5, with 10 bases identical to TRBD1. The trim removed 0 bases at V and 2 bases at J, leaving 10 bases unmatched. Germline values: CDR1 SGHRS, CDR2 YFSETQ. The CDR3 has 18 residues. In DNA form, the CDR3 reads TGCGCCAGCAGCTTGGGGGGGACAGGGGTCCCCAGGCAAGAGACCCAGTACTTC. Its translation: CASSLGGTGVPRQETQYF.

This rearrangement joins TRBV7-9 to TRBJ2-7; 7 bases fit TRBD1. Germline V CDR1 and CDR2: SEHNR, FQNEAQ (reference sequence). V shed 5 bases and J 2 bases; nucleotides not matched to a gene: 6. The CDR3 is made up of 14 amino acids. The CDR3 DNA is TGTGCCAGCAGCCTAGGGGGCCTAGCCTACGAGCAGTACTTC. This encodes CASSLGGLAYEQYF.

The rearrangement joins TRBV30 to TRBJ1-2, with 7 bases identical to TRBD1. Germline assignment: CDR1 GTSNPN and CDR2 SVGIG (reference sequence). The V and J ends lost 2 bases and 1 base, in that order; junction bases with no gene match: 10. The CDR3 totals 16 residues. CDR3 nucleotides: TGTGCCTGGAGTTCCGGGACAGTCCGTAATAACTATGGCTACACCTTC. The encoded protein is CAWSSGTVRNNYGYTF.